This T cell receptor beta chain stems from a study of T cell repertoires in cytomegalovirus infection. Whole-study context: Based on public TCR beta signatures, there were indications of CMV infection and of a matching HLA type.

This clonotype was observed a handful of times. Its antigen remains unknown. Study findings and constraints: Summed frequency of shared TCR beta families picked out CMV carriers who also had the relevant HLA. Clonotypes of TCR beta that were HLA-C-restricted and CMV-specific dominated the ex vivo response.

The V end was cut by 2 bases, the J end by 2 bases, with 8 bases between. Germline lookup yields CDR1 SEHNR and CDR2 FQNEAQ (reference sequence). The CDR3 contains 14 residues. TCRdb independently ran MiXCR on the reads; one entry per CDR3 protein. The sample has 55,000 to 70,000 distinct CDR3 sequences, 33% seen once. Sequences were obtained from PBMCs, sequenced either directly or after in vitro stimulation (not recorded which). The rearrangement joins TRBV7-9 to TRBJ2-3; no firm D call. This sequence originates from a human donor in good health (CMV status not recorded). Some clones in this sample may be carry-over from other donors' samples. Here the CDR3 DNA reads TGTGCCAGCAGCTTAACAGTCCACACAGATACGCAGTATTTT. It specifies CASSLTVHTDTQYF. Supplemented by reference TRBV7-9 and TRBJ2-3, the full variable domain reads DTGVSQNPRHKITKRGQNVTFRCDPISEHNRLYWYRQTLGQGPEFLTYFQNEAQLEKSRLLSDRFSAERPKGSFSTLEIQRTEQGDSAMYLCASSLTVHTDTQYFGPGTRLTVL.